This is a list of T cell receptor beta chains from one sample in a study of shared clonotypes between healthy human individuals. Using immunoSEQ multiplex PCR, the repertoire was profiled, and TCRdb retains in-frame clones only, with some absent. This repertoire shows about 330,000 clones, 74% found once; its top ten account for under 13%. Sequencing input: memory CD4+ T cells sorted from blood. The receptors derive from a man aged 30-40 years in good health. Each CDR3 is given with its conserved first and last residue. A D gene is named only where the DNA matches it firmly. The size entry is marked missing in some rows and otherwise reads once, few, many or a size class.

D gene,V gene,clone size,J gene,CDR3 protein,CDR3 DNA
NA,TRBV7-9,NA,TRBJ1-2,CASSLASGYGYTF,TGTGCCAGCAGCTTAGCGTCCGGATATGGCTACACCTTC
NA,TRBV19,once,TRBJ2-2,CASSIDTLGRTGELFF,TGTGCCAGTAGTATAGACACACTGGGACGCACCGGGGAGCTGTTTTTT
TRBD2,TRBV4-2,NA,TRBJ2-1,CASSQDLAGDNEQFF,TGTGCCAGCAGCCAAGATCTAGCGGGTGACAATGAGCAGTTCTTC
NA,TRBV5-4,NA,TRBJ2-7,CASSPTDSSYEQYF,TGTGCCAGCAGCCCCACGGACTCCTCCTACGAGCAGTACTTC
TRBD1,TRBV6-6,NA,TRBJ2-5,CASSFRTGTGETQYF,TGTGCCAGCAGTTTTCGGACAGGAACTGGGGAGACCCAGTACTTC
NA,TRBV19,few,TRBJ2-2,CASSMNPGVNTGELFF,TGTGCCAGTAGTATGAACCCGGGAGTGAACACCGGGGAGCTGTTTTTT
TRBD2,TRBV5-1,NA,TRBJ2-3,CASLLGGSTDTQYF,TGCGCCAGCCTATTGGGGGGGAGCACAGATACGCAGTATTTT
TRBD2,TRBV18,NA,TRBJ2-1,CASSGGGSWAYNEQFF,TGTGCCAGCTCGGGAGGCGGGAGTTGGGCCTACAATGAGCAGTTCTTC
NA,TRBV7-2,NA,TRBJ1-5,CASSLIHGNQPQHF,TGTGCCAGCAGCTTGATACACGGCAATCAGCCCCAGCATTTT
TRBD2,TRBV29-1,NA,TRBJ2-5,CSVPLAPQETQYF,TGCAGCGTTCCACTAGCGCCCCAAGAGACCCAGTACTTC
NA,TRBV28,NA,TRBJ1-5,CASTELRVVSQHF,TGTGCCAGCACCGAACTAAGAGTAGTATCGCAGCATTTT
NA,TRBV7-2,few,TRBJ2-5,CASSLAGRETQYF,TGTGCCAGCAGCTTAGCGGGCAGAGAGACCCAGTACTTC
NA,TRBV7-7,NA,TRBJ1-1,CASSPRGLAEAFF,TGTGCCAGCAGTCCCCGGGGGTTGGCTGAAGCTTTCTTT
NA,TRBV28,NA,TRBJ2-5,CASNVHRLETQYF,TGTGCCAGCAATGTCCACAGGTTGGAGACCCAGTACTTC
NA,TRBV4-1,NA,TRBJ1-3,CASSPGGNTIYF,TGCGCCAGCAGCCCTGGTGGAAACACCATATATTTT
NA,TRBV19,NA,TRBJ2-1,CASSMSDKPYNEQFF,TGTGCCAGTAGTATGAGTGACAAACCTTACAATGAGCAGTTCTTC
NA,TRBV19,NA,TRBJ2-7,CASSSREGVYEQYF,TGTGCCAGTAGTAGCAGGGAAGGCGTATACGAGCAGTACTTC
NA,TRBV19,NA,TRBJ2-5,CASSSNRRETQYF,TGTGCCAGTAGCTCCAATCGGCGAGAGACCCAGTACTTC
NA,TRBV11-1,NA,TRBJ1-4,CASSLVTEEKLFF,TGTGCCAGCAGCTTAGTAACTGAAGAAAAACTGTTTTTT
NA,TRBV5-1,NA,TRBJ1-2,CASSLRSDSIYGYTF,TGCGCCAGCAGCTTGAGGTCCGACAGTATCTATGGCTACACCTTC
TRBD1,TRBV19,once,TRBJ1-2,CASSTSPTGGYGYTF,TGTGCCAGTAGTACTTCCCCCACAGGGGGCTATGGCTACACCTTC
NA,TRBV12-5,NA,TRBJ1-1,CASGHQGAGAFF,TGTGCTAGTGGTCATCAGGGCGCGGGAGCTTTCTTT
NA,TRBV10-3,NA,TRBJ1-5,CAISPNGGSNQPQHF,TGTGCCATCAGTCCGAACGGGGGTAGCAATCAGCCCCAGCATTTT
TRBD2,TRBV5-1,few,TRBJ2-5,CASSLDGSGTETQYF,TGCGCCAGCAGCTTGGATGGTAGCGGGACTGAGACCCAGTACTTC
NA,TRBV27,NA,TRBJ1-5,CASSLMGRNQPQHF,TGTGCCAGCAGTTTAATGGGGAGAAATCAGCCCCAGCATTTT
NA,TRBV6-5,NA,TRBJ1-5,CASSSNGGSNQPQHF,TGTGCCAGCAGTTCCAACGGAGGAAGCAATCAGCCCCAGCATTTT
NA,TRBV7-6,NA,TRBJ2-5,CASLHPGEETQYF,TGTGCCAGCCTCCATCCAGGGGAAGAGACCCAGTACTTC
TRBD1,TRBV6-6,NA,TRBJ2-7,CASSYRTGVEQYF,TGTGCCAGCAGTTACCGGACAGGTGTCGAGCAGTACTTC